The clone carrying this T cell receptor (beta chain) was counted between two and nine times. The sample comes from a study of beta chain features in type 1 diabetes. The isolated RNA, all of it, was reverse transcribed, so expressed TCRB transcripts were what got sequenced. Assay used: immunoSEQ multiplex PCR; TCRdb lists only in-frame clones, some missing. The data contain under 800,000 clones, around 15% of them seen just once; the ten biggest clones take up under 0.095%. Trimming left V 4 bases short and J 8 bases short, with 9 bases between. This CDR3 has 11 residues. Germline values: CDR1 SGHNT, CDR2 YYREEE (reference sequence).

The chain has TRBV5-4 and TRBJ1-2; D gene unclear. The sequenced sample consisted of naive CD4+ T cells from blood. This clonotype was sampled from a man aged 18 to 29 in good health. CDR3: CASSGAVGYTF. CDR3 sequence (DNA): TGTGCCAGCAGCGGAGCTGTGGGCTACACCTTC.